This T cell receptor (beta chain) emerged from a study of vaccination and CD4 T cells after COVID-19. V trimming: 5 bases; J trimming: 5 bases; junction bases outside the gene matches: 9. Germline V gene lookup returns CDR1 DFQATT and CDR2 SNEGSKA (reference sequence). The CDR3 contains 14 residues. Points on this clonotype: Its antigen is unknown.

Treatment noted: roughly 10-day PBMC culture with coronavirus spike peptide pools or control peptides (ViraFEST assay). TCR sequencing followed the expansion of antigen-specific T cells with peptide pools in ViraFEST. Researchers reported culturing about 2 million PBMCs per well with approximately 9.3 IU/ml IL-2 and 8 to 10 ug/ml peptide pools. Sequencing of DNA taken from cultured CD4+ T cells relied on the Oncomine TCR Beta short-read assay. TCRdb processed the PCR reads anew with MiXCR; each CDR3 protein has one entry. This table has roughly 14,000 distinct CDR3 sequences, about half appearing once.

The V call is TRBV20-1, the J call TRBJ2-5, with 9 nucleotides matching TRBD2. The source material was cultured CD4+ T cells from blood, sampled after SARS-CoV-2 vaccination. This TCR came from a human donor with COVID-19. CDR3 sequence (DNA): TGCAGTGCTCGAGGCGGGGGGGCCGGGGAGACCCAGTACTTC. Encoded protein: CSARGGGAGETQYF.